These 10 T cell receptor beta chains were sequenced from one sample in a study of T cell responses to AZD1222 COVID-19 vaccine. Clones were sequenced by immunoSEQ multiplex PCR, and TCRdb holds only the in-frame ones, with some missing. The sample contains under 200,000 clones, more than 80% of which appear only once. The sequenced sample was peripheral blood, obtained on day 0 of AZD1222 vaccination. The receptors shown here come from an adult in good health.

This clone was counted a single time. J is TRBJ1-4 and V is TRBV12-3 or TRBV12-4; 7 nucleotides agree with TRBD1. Losses at the gene ends were 7 bases for V and 7 bases for J; bases not matched to a gene: 6. The CDR3 consists of 13 residues. The CDR3, as DNA: TGTGCCAGCACCAGGACAGGTGTTGAAAAACTGTTTTTT. Protein product: CASTRTGVEKLFF.

With respect to this clone: Other DNA sequences in this specimen translate into the identical CDR3. V is TRBV30 and J is TRBJ2-5; D call uncertain. The germline V gene has CDR1 GTSNPN and CDR2 SVGIG (reference sequence). The V end was cut by 0 bases, the J end by 5 bases, with 4 bases between. CDR3 length: 11 amino acids. The CDR3: CAWSVGETQYF. DNA of the CDR3: TGTGCCTGGAGTGTTGGTGAGACCCAGTACTTC.

The chain carries TRBV6-4 and TRBJ2-3; D ambiguous. This CDR3 has 15 residues. V was pared by 6 bases and J by 1 base, with 14 bases between. CDR1 and CDR2 (germline): MRHNA, SNTAGT. The CDR3 region is CASREIGGGTDTQYF. CDR3 sequence (DNA): TGTGCCAGCAGGGAGATCGGCGGAGGCACAGATACGCAGTATTTT.

The V and J genes are TRBV5-4 and TRBJ1-2, with D unresolved. V was shortened by 1 base and J by 4 bases, with 14 bases between the two germline ends. Germline V CDR1 and CDR2: SGHNT, YYREEE (reference sequence). CDR3 length equals 15 residues. The CDR3 region is CASSLHVEFLYGYTF. Written as DNA, the CDR3 is TGTGCCAGCAGCTTGCACGTTGAATTCCTCTATGGCTACACCTTC.

CDR3 DNA: TGCGCCAGCAGCTTGGAGATGACGCGGGGGAATGAGCAGTTCTTC. Its protein product is CASSLEMTRGNEQFF. The chain is built from TRBV5-1 and TRBJ2-1; TRBD2 aligns across 7 bases. The length of the CDR3 is 15 residues. Germline assignment: CDR1 SGHRS and CDR2 YFSETQ. V lost 0 bases to trimming and J lost 7 bases; unmatched junction nucleotides: 7.

The chain joins TRBV9 to TRBJ1-2; unclear D gene. Trimming stripped 4 bases from V and 8 bases from J, with 15 bases between. Germline assignment: CDR1 SGDLS and CDR2 YYNGEE. This CDR3 contains 13 residues. The CDR3 here is CASSSDITGGYTF. The DNA of the CDR3 is TGTGCCAGCAGCTCCGACATAACTGGCGGCTACACCTTC.

The chain employs TRBV28 and TRBJ1-1; D may be TRBD1 (5 bases). V lost 1 base and J 0 bases, leaving 9 bases between the germline ends. This CDR3 region has 15 residues. Germline V gene sequence: CDR1 MDHEN, CDR2 SYDVKM. For the CDR3, the DNA is TGTGCCAGCAGTTTATCCGGGACGGTGAACACTGAAGCTTTCTTT. This gives the protein CASSLSGTVNTEAFF.

The V gene is TRBV7-6, the J gene TRBJ2-2, with D perhaps assigned TRBD1 or TRBD2 (5 bases each). V was cut by 1 base and J by 4 bases, with 16 bases left in between. The CDR3 is made up of 17 amino acids. CDR1 and CDR2 (germline): SGHVS, FNYEAQ. CDR3: CASSLGNQGEGTGELFF. The CDR3 DNA reads as TGTGCCAGCAGCTTAGGGAACCAGGGTGAGGGCACCGGGGAGCTGTTTTTT.

This sequence joins TRBV6-5 and TRBJ2-5; a possible D gene is TRBD1 (5 bases). Germline assignment: CDR1 MNHEY and CDR2 SVGAGI. The CDR3 runs to 16 residues. Trimming removed 2 bases at V and 2 bases at J, with 15 bases between. The CDR3 protein is CASSYEAGRRQETQYF. CDR3 DNA sequence: TGTGCCAGCAGTTACGAGGCAGGGCGTAGGCAAGAGACCCAGTACTTC.

This clone was detected once. The chain employs TRBV12-3 or TRBV12-4 and TRBJ1-2; maybe TRBD1 (5 bases). CDR3 length equals 13 residues. V lost 3 bases and J 8 bases, leaving 13 bases between the germline ends. The CDR3 DNA reads as TGTGCCAGCAGTTTCTCCGGGACCTCAGGCTACACCTTC. Translation gives CASSFSGTSGYTF.